This T cell receptor (beta chain) was captured in a study of cytomegalovirus exposure and HLA in healthy donors. Broader study findings: A few chains tied to CMV proved CMV antigen-specific in vitro. The sole available immune exposure information was CMV serostatus. The dataset shows that most TCR sequences were rare, while some public TCRs occurred in many donors. Later work associated 16,951 TCR beta sequences with HLA alleles at 0.05 false discovery rate.

The PCR employed 60 Vbeta primers together with 13 Jbeta primers. The data were produced by immunoSEQ multiplex PCR, yet TCRdb's version contains in-frame clones alone and is incomplete. The repertoire has 100,000 to 150,000 clones, approximately 80% of them found once; the top ten carry 1% to 1.5%. The CDR3 runs to 16 residues. The ends lost 2 bases at V and 5 bases at J; junction bases unmatched: 9. Germline-derived CDR1 and CDR2 are SGDLS and YYNGEE. About this clone itself: No antigen is known for it.

This sequence joins TRBV9 and TRBJ2-2, with 7 bases lining up with TRBD1. The sample taken for sequencing was PBMCs. This sequence originates from a girl aged 2 to 9 in good health and CMV-seronegative. CDR3 sequence: CASSVFEGASTGELFF. The CDR3 DNA follows: TGTGCCAGCAGCGTCTTCGAGGGGGCCAGTACCGGGGAGCTGTTTTTT.